This T cell receptor (beta chain) was recovered during a study of CD8+ T cells in alopecia areata. Once RNA had been extracted, it was reverse transcribed into cDNA to act as the sequencing template. Some clones are missing from TCRdb's copy, which holds only in-frame ones; the method was immunoSEQ multiplex PCR. Counted here are roughly 70,000 clones, approximately 29% occurring once; the ten biggest clones make up 14% to 15%. This clone was picked up a small number of times. The treatment was: oral pan-JAK inhibitor, 5-10 mg twice daily. This TCR came from a human donor with alopecia areata. The sample was CD8+ T cells sorted from blood, taken at week 4, from a patient treated with tofacitinib.

This CDR3 reads CASSPPSYEQYF. The CDR3, as DNA: TGTGCCAGCAGCCCACCCTCCTACGAGCAGTACTTC. The V call is TRBV7-2, the J call TRBJ2-7; D unclear. The germline CDR1 and CDR2 sequences are SGHTA and FQGNSA. The CDR3 sequence is 12 residues long. V lost 5 bases and J 0 bases, leaving 5 bases between the germline ends.